The sequence of this T cell receptor beta chain was determined in a study of cytomegalovirus exposure and HLA in healthy donors. Turning to the study itself: Unique TCRs from HLA-typed donors, 75 million to 100 million of them, were held in an early data release.

This clone was found once. Looked up from germline, CDR1 is MGHRA and CDR2 is YSYEKL. CDR3 length: 16 residues. V was clipped by 3 bases and J by 3 bases; unmatched bases: 8. The PCR had 60 Vbeta and 13 Jbeta primers. TCRdb keeps only in-frame clones here, not all; method: immunoSEQ multiplex PCR. There are 110,000 to 150,000 clones in the sample; roughly 80% occur only once, and approximately 3.2% lies in the top ten. The sample taken for sequencing was PBMCs. The receptor comes from a man between 40 and 49 years old in good health and CMV-seronegative. V gene TRBV4-1 combines with J gene TRBJ2-5; TRBD1 matches 9 bases. CDR3 bases: TGCGCCAGCAGCCAGAGATCGACAGGGGGGGAAGAGACCCAGTACTTC. This codes for CASSQRSTGGEETQYF.